These 26 T cell receptor beta chains share one sample of origin, sequenced in a study of T cell responses to AZD1222 COVID-19 vaccine. TCRdb's copy holds only in-frame clones and misses some; the assay was immunoSEQ multiplex PCR. The table records about 100,000 clones, 92% of them present only once. The sequenced sample was peripheral blood, obtained on day 0 of AZD1222 vaccination. The receptors were sampled from an adult in good health.

V gene TRBV18 combines with J gene TRBJ2-1, with D possibly TRBD2 on 7 matching bases. The CDR3 has 16 amino acids. The V gene's germline CDR1 is KGHSH and CDR2 LQKENI. V was pared by 6 bases and J by 8 bases, with 23 bases between. DNA for the CDR3: TGTGCCAGCTCCATATGGGGGCGGGAGATCGGAGATGAGCAGTTCTTC. Encoded protein: CASSIWGREIGDEQFF. Combining the CDR3 with reference TRBV18 and TRBJ2-1 gives the whole variable domain NAGVMQNPRHLVRRRGQEARLRCSPMKGHSHVYWYRQLPEEGLKFMVYLQKENIIDESGMPKERFSAEFPKEGPSILRIQQVVRGDSAAYFCASSIWGREIGDEQFFGPGTRLTVL.

This clone has only a few counts. The rearrangement joins TRBV28 to TRBJ1-3; weak D call: TRBD1 (6 bases). Per germline, CDR1 MDHEN and CDR2 SYDVKM. Between the trimmed V and J ends, which lost 5 bases and 0 bases, there was a span of 14 bases. The CDR3 totals 16 residues. The CDR3 sequence is CASSPGGGLSGNTIYF. The CDR3 region has the DNA TGTGCCAGCAGTCCCGGTGGGGGGCTCTCTGGAAACACCATATATTTT.

The chain carries TRBV7-6 and TRBJ2-2; either TRBD1 or TRBD2 may supply D (5 bases each). The CDR3 is made up of 15 amino acids. V lost 5 bases and J lost 3, with 13 bases in between. Germline V gene lookup returns CDR1 SGHVS and CDR2 FNYEAQ. CDR3 nucleotide sequence: TGTGCCAGCAGCCACCGGGACCATTACACCGGGGAGCTGTTTTTT. Residues: CASSHRDHYTGELFF.

The chain couples TRBV5-4 to TRBJ2-3, with TRBD2 matching over 8 bases. V was pared by 1 base and J by 3 bases, with 7 bases of the junction left unmatched. Germline V gene data show CDR1 as SGHNT and CDR2 as YYREEE (reference sequence). The CDR3 is 16 amino acids. The CDR3 is CASSLITGGPTDTQYF. The DNA for the CDR3 is TGTGCCAGCAGCTTGATTACGGGAGGGCCGACAGATACGCAGTATTTT.

V and J are TRBV19 and TRBJ2-1; 9 bases align to TRBD2. This CDR3 region has 13 residues. After removal of 10 bases from V and 4 bases from J, the junction contained 5 bases not matched to a gene. CDR1 and CDR2 from the germline V gene are LNHDA and SQIVND (reference sequence). The DNA for the CDR3 is TGTGCCACCGGGACTAGCCTTTACAATGAGCAGTTCTTC. As protein: CATGTSLYNEQFF.

This clone was recorded a few times. The V call is TRBV5-4, the J call TRBJ2-3; no definite D call. Per the germline V gene, CDR1 is SGHNT and CDR2 is YYREEE (reference sequence). CDR3 length equals 13 residues. V was cut by 2 bases and J by 4 bases, with 8 bases left in between. Written as DNA, the CDR3 is TGTGCCAGCAGCTTACAAGGCGCAGATACGCAGTATTTT. It is translated as CASSLQGADTQYF.

The DNA of the CDR3 is TGTGCCAGCAGCGTAGAGGGCAGGGATGGGAGCGAGCAGTACTTC. Translated: CASSVEGRDGSEQYF. The V gene is TRBV9, the J gene TRBJ2-7; D possibly uses TRBD1 or TRBD2 (5 bases each). V dropped 0 bases and J dropped 6 bases, with 16 bases sitting between them. Germline loops: CDR1 SGDLS, CDR2 YYNGEE. The CDR3 extends over 15 amino acids. Using reference TRBV9 and TRBJ2-7 for the parts outside the CDR3, the full variable domain is DSGVTQTPKHLITATGQRVTLRCSPRSGDLSVYWYQQSLDQGLQFLIQYYNGEERAKGNILERFSAQQFPDLHSELNLSSLELGDSALYFCASSVEGRDGSEQYFGPGTRLTVT.

The chain combines TRBV6-1 with TRBJ1-5; TRBD1 aligns across 9 bases. This CDR3 comprises 16 residues. CDR1 MNHNS and CDR2 SASEGT come from the germline V gene. J was trimmed by 5 bases and V by 2 bases; bases with no gene match: 7. This chain's CDR3 is CASSELPGQGHQPQHF. CDR3 sequence (DNA): TGTGCCAGCAGTGAACTACCGGGACAGGGTCATCAGCCCCAGCATTTT.

This chain joins TRBV27 and TRBJ1-6, with unresolved D. Germline loops: CDR1 MNHEY, CDR2 SMNVEV (reference sequence). Trimming removed 7 bases from V and 6 bases from J, with 13 bases in between. This CDR3 region has 14 residues. CDR3 bases: TGTGCCAGCAACCGGGGAGGAATTAATTCACCCCTCCACTTT. Amino acid sequence: CASNRGGINSPLHF.

The CDR3, as DNA: TGTGCCTGGAGCGGACTAGCTGCGAACACCGGGGAGCTGTTTTTT. As protein: CAWSGLAANTGELFF. V and J are TRBV30 and TRBJ2-2, with TRBD2 matching over 8 bases. The CDR3 contains 15 residues. J was trimmed by 0 bases and V by 3 bases; bases with no gene match: 3. Per germline, CDR1 GTSNPN and CDR2 SVGIG (reference sequence). The variable domain in full, completed from reference TRBV30 and TRBJ2-2, reads SQTIHQWPATLVQPVGSPLSLECTVEGTSNPNLYWYRQAAGRGLQLLFYSVGIGQISSEVPQNLSASRPQDRQFILSSKKLLLSDSGFYLCAWSGLAANTGELFFGEGSRLTVL.

This rearrangement joins TRBV5-1 to TRBJ2-1, with 11 bases matching TRBD2. The CDR3 spans 15 residues. Germline V gene data show CDR1 as SGHRS and CDR2 as YFSETQ. The trim removed 3 bases at V and 9 bases at J, leaving 8 bases unmatched. The CDR3 DNA reads TGCGCCAGCAGCTCGACTAGCGGGACCTGGGGTGAGCAGTTCTTC. As protein: CASSSTSGTWGEQFF. Based on the CDR3 plus reference TRBV5-1 and TRBJ2-1, the full variable domain is KAGVTQTPRYLIKTRGQQVTLSCSPISGHRSVSWYQQTPGQGLQFLFEYFSETQRNKGNFPGRFSGRQFSNSRSEMNVSTLELGDSALYLCASSSTSGTWGEQFFGPGTRLTVL.

V and J are TRBV6-1 and TRBJ2-6; 7 bases fit TRBD1. The CDR3 has 15 amino acids. Germline CDR1 and CDR2: MNHNS and SASEGT. The V segment lost 6 bases and the J segment 2 bases; nucleotides outside the gene matches: 4. The CDR3 DNA reads TGTGCCAGCAGGCTAACAGGGGCTGGGGCCAACGTCCTGACTTTC. It specifies CASRLTGAGANVLTF.

The rearrangement links TRBV28 to TRBJ2-7; D remains ambiguous. CDR3 size: 13 residues. Trimming removed 6 bases at V and 0 bases at J, with 9 bases between. The germline V gene has CDR1 MDHEN and CDR2 SYDVKM. The CDR3 reads CASSLQSSYEQYF. The DNA for the CDR3 is TGTGCCAGCAGCCTACAAAGCTCCTACGAGCAGTACTTC.

The rearrangement links TRBV5-1 to TRBJ1-1; D is perhaps TRBD1 (5 bases). V was shortened by 6 bases and J by 0 bases, with 15 bases between the two germline ends. Germline V gene data show CDR1 as SGHRS and CDR2 as YFSETQ. This CDR3 has 15 amino acids. The CDR3 loop reads CASTAQGPLNTEAFF. The DNA for the CDR3 is TGCGCCAGCACGGCTCAGGGACCCCTGAACACTGAAGCTTTCTTT.

The genes are TRBV4-1 and TRBJ1-5; D remains ambiguous. Trimming stripped 2 bases from V and 5 bases from J, with 10 bases between. The germline V gene encodes CDR1 MGHRA and CDR2 YSYEKL. This CDR3 region has 14 residues. CDR3 loop: CASSQNQRYQPQHF. As DNA, the CDR3 is TGCGCCAGCAGCCAAAATCAGAGGTATCAGCCCCAGCATTTT.

This clone has just a few counts. The chain is built from TRBV27 and TRBJ2-3, with D unclear. This CDR3 spans 15 amino acids. Trimming cost V 2 bases and J 0 bases, with 9 bases left between them. CDR1 and CDR2 from the germline V gene are MNHEY and SMNVEV (reference sequence). The CDR3 sequence: CASSLRSRSTDTQYF. The CDR3 nucleotides read TGTGCCAGCAGTTTAAGGTCCAGAAGCACAGATACGCAGTATTTT.

This clone was recorded once. The genes are TRBV6-6 and TRBJ2-3, with D possibly matching TRBD1 (6 bases). The germline V gene encodes CDR1 MNHNY and CDR2 SVGAGI (reference sequence). The V end lost 8 bases, the J end lost 3 bases, and 18 bases lay between the germline ends. CDR3 length: 15 residues. This CDR3 reads CASSPPGQRTDTQYF. In DNA form, the CDR3 reads TGTGCCAGCTCCCCACCCGGACAGAGAACAGATACGCAGTATTTT.

The chain is built from TRBV28 and TRBJ2-7; 9 bases map to TRBD2. Looked up from germline, CDR1 is MDHEN and CDR2 is SYDVKM. Trimming removed 7 bases from V and 2 bases from J; junction bases left unmatched: 21. The CDR3 extends over 19 amino acids. The CDR3 sequence is CASTSNSGSGGLGAYEQYF. The CDR3 nucleotides are TGTGCCAGCACCTCAAATAGCGGGAGTGGGGGTTTGGGGGCCTACGAGCAGTACTTC.

This clone was recorded a few times. This sequence joins TRBV5-5 and TRBJ1-6, with TRBD1 matching over 7 bases. The trim removed 0 bases at V and 6 bases at J, leaving 6 bases unmatched. CDR1 SGHKS and CDR2 YYEKEE come from the germline V gene (reference sequence). The CDR3 sequence is 16 residues long. The CDR3 DNA reads as TGTGCCAGCAGCTTGGATGGGACAGTCTCTAATTCACCCCTCCACTTT. Protein sequence: CASSLDGTVSNSPLHF.

This clone has only one observation. V usage is TRBV19 and J usage is TRBJ2-2, with TRBD2 matching over 7 bases. V shed 9 bases and J 1 base; nucleotides not matched to a gene: 14. CDR3 length: 17 residues. Germline lookup yields CDR1 LNHDA and CDR2 SQIVND (reference sequence). The CDR3 loop reads CASFRKERDVNTGELFF. CDR3 nucleotide sequence: TGTGCCAGCTTTAGAAAGGAGCGGGATGTGAACACCGGGGAGCTGTTTTTT.

This clone was detected once. CDR3 DNA sequence: TGTGCCAGCAACCAAAGGCACAGTACTAATGAAAAACTGTTTTTT. Protein product: CASNQRHSTNEKLFF. The chain joins TRBV2 to TRBJ1-4; D gene unclear. The V gene lost 7 bases and the J gene lost 2 bases, with 14 bases spanning the gap. CDR3 size: 15 residues. From germline, CDR1 is SNHLY and CDR2 FYNNEI.

V and J are TRBV14 and TRBJ2-1; D uncertain. The length of the CDR3 is 15 residues. V lost 9 bases and J 7 bases, leaving 22 bases between the germline ends. Germline V CDR1 and CDR2: SGHDN, FVKESK. CDR3 amino acids: CASSQPRFGWNEQFF. As DNA, the CDR3 is TGTGCCAGTTCACAACCCCGGTTTGGTTGGAATGAGCAGTTCTTC.

The genes are TRBV3-1 (or the pseudogene TRBV3-2) and TRBJ1-2, with 9 bases matching TRBD1. The germline V gene has CDR1 LGHDT and CDR2 YNNKEL (reference sequence). The CDR3 is 14 residues long. With 6 bases clipped from V and 8 bases from J, the junction kept 10 bases outside the gene matches. The CDR3 loop is CASREQGAPRGYTF. CDR3 DNA: TGTGCCAGCAGGGAACAGGGGGCTCCACGGGGCTACACCTTC.

The chain recombines TRBV6-5 with TRBJ1-5, with D tentatively TRBD1 (5 bases). V lost 5 bases and J lost 5, with 16 bases in between. Germline CDR1 MNHEY, CDR2 SVGAGI. This CDR3 contains 15 residues. The CDR3 is CASSRLAGWHQPQHF. The CDR3 DNA follows: TGTGCCAGCAGTCGGCTCGCAGGGTGGCATCAGCCCCAGCATTTT.

This chain links TRBV20-1 with TRBJ2-1; tentative D call: TRBD2 (6 bases). CDR3 length equals 14 residues. The germline V gene encodes CDR1 DFQATT and CDR2 SNEGSKA (reference sequence). V lost 3 bases and J lost 0, with 9 bases in between. This chain's CDR3 is CSASLGSSYNEQFF. As DNA, the CDR3 is TGCAGTGCTAGTCTCGGGAGCTCCTACAATGAGCAGTTCTTC.

The rearrangement links TRBV10-3 to TRBJ1-5, with 8 bases aligning to TRBD1. The germline V gene encodes CDR1 ENHRY and CDR2 SYGVKD. V trimming: 6 bases; J trimming: 6 bases; junction bases outside the gene matches: 4. The CDR3 covers 13 residues. The CDR3 DNA reads TGTGCCATCAGAGCAGGGGGCGGTCAGCCCCAGCATTTT. Protein: CAIRAGGGQPQHF.